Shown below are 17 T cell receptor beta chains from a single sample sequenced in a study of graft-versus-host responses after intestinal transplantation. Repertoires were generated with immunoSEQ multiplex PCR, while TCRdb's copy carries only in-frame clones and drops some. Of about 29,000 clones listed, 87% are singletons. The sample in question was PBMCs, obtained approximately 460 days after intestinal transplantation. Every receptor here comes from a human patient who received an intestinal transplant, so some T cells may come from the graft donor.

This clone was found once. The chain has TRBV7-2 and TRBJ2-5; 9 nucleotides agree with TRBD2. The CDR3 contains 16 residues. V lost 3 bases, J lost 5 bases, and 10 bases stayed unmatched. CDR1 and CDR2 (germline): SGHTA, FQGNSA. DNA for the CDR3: TGTGCCAGCAGCTTCTTAGTGGCGGGGGGGATGGAGACCCAGTACTTC. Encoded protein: CASSFLVAGGMETQYF. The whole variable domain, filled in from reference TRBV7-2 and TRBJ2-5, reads GAGVSQSPSNKVTEKGKDVELRCDPISGHTALYWYRQSLGQGLEFLIYFQGNSAPDKSGLPSDRFSAERTGGSVSTLTIQRTQQEDSAVYLCASSFLVAGGMETQYFGPGTRLLVL.

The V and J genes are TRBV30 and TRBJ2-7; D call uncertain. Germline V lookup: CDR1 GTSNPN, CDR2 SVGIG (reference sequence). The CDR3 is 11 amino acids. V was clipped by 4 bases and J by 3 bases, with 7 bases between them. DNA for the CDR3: TGTGCCTGGAATCTGGGCTACGAGCAGTACTTC. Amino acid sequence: CAWNLGYEQYF.

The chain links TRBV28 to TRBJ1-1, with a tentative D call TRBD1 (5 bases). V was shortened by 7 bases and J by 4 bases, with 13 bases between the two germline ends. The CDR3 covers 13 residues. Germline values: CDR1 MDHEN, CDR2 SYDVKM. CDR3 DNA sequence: TGTGCCAGCACCCCGGTCGGGACCACTGAAGCTTTCTTT. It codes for CASTPVGTTEAFF.

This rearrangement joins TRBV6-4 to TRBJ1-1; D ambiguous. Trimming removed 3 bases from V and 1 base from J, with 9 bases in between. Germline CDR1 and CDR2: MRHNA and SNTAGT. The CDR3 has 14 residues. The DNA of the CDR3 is TGTGCCAGCAGTGATAGCGAAGGGAACACTGAAGCTTTCTTT. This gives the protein CASSDSEGNTEAFF.

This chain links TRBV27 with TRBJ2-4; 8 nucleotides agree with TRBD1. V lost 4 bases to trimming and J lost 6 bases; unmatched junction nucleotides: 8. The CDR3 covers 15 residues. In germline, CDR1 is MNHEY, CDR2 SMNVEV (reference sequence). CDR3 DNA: TGTGCCAGCAGTTCGGGACAGGCGAGCCGAAACATTCAGTACTTC. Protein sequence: CASSSGQASRNIQYF.

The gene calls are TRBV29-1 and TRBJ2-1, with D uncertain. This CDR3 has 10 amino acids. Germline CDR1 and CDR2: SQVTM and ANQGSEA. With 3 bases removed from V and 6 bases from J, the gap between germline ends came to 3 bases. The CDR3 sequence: CSVEINEQFF. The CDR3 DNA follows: TGCAGCGTTGAGATCAATGAGCAGTTCTTC.

The CDR3 coding sequence is TGTGCCTGGAGTCTCAGGGGGTACGAGCAGTACTTC. Translation gives CAWSLRGYEQYF. J is TRBJ2-7 and V is TRBV30; 7 nucleotides match TRBD1. The V segment lost 2 bases and the J segment 4 bases; nucleotides outside the gene matches: 2. The germline gives CDR1 GTSNPN, CDR2 SVGIG (reference sequence). The CDR3 sequence is 12 residues long.

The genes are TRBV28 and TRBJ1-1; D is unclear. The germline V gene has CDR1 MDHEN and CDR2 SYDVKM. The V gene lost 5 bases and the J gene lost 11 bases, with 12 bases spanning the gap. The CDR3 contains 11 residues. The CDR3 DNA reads TGTGCCAGCAGTAAACTAATTGTTGCTTTCTTT. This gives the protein CASSKLIVAFF.

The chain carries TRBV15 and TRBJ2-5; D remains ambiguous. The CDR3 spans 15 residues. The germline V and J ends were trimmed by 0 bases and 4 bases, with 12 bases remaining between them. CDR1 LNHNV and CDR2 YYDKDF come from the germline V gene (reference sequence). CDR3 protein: CATSRDLEPRETQYF. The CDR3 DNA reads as TGTGCCACCAGCAGAGATCTAGAGCCCCGAGAGACCCAGTACTTC.

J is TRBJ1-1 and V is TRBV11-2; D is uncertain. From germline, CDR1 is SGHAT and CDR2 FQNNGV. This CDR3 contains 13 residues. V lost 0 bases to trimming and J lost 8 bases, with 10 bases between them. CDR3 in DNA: TGTGCCAGCAGCTTAGATAGGGCTCGCGAAGCTTTCTTT. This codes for CASSLDRAREAFF.

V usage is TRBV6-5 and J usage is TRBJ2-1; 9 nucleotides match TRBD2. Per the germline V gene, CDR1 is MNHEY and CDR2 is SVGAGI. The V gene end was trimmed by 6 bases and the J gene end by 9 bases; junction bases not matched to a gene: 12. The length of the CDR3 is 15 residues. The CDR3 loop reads CASRTLAGAFGEQFF. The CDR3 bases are TGTGCCAGCAGAACCTTAGCGGGAGCTTTCGGTGAGCAGTTCTTC.

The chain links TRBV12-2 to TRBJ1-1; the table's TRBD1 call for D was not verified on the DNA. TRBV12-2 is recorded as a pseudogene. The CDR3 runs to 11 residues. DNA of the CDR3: TGTGCAAGTCGCCCGGACACTCAAGCTTTCTTT. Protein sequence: CASRPDTQAFF.

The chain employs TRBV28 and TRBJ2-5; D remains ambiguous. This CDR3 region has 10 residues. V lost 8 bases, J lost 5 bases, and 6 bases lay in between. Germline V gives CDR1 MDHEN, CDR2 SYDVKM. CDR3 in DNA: TGTGCCAGCCTGGGGGAGACCCAGTACTTC. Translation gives CASLGETQYF.

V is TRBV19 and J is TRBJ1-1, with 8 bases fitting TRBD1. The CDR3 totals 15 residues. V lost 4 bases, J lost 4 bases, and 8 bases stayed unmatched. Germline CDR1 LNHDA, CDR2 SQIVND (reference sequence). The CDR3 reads CASSRPGGDTTEAFF. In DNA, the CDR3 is TGTGCCAGTAGTAGACCAGGGGGCGATACCACTGAAGCTTTCTTT.

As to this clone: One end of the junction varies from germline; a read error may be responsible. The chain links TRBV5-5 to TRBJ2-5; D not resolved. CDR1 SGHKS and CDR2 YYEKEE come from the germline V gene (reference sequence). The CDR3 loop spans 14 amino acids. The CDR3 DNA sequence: TGTGCCCGCAGCTTGTTTTTCGGTCGGGAGACCCAGTACTTC. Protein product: CARSLFFGRETQYF.

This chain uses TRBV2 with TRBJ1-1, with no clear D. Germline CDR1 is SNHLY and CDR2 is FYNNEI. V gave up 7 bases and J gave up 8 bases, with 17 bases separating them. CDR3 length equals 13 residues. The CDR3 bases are TGTGCCAGCACCTCGATCCGTGGGGTCGAAGCTTTCTTT. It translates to CASTSIRGVEAFF.

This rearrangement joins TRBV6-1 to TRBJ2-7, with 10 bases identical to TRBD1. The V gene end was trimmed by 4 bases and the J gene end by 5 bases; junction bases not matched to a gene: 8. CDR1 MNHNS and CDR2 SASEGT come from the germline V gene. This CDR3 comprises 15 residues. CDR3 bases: TGTGCCAGCAGTGTAGCGGACAGGGGGAATCACGAGCAGTACTTC. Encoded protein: CASSVADRGNHEQYF.